The clone carrying this T cell receptor beta chain was observed a single time. The entry originates in a study of blood T cell repertoires in COVID-19. Per the authors' pipeline: Using reference gene primer amplification, nucleated cell counts were estimated. Clones were read by immunoSEQ multiplex PCR, and TCRdb kept only the in-frame ones, dropping some. The V and J calls and the clone size are those of that table, but D and trimming were determined from the DNA. The table lists some 110,000 clones, approximately 85% of them singletons. The sequencing sample was made of peripheral blood. The TCR comes from a man in his forties or fifties with acute or convalescent COVID-19.

CDR3 protein: CAWNIIRAEAFF. CDR3 bases: TGTGCCTGGAACATAATCAGGGCTGAAGCTTTCTTT. V gene TRBV30 combines with J gene TRBJ1-1, with D perhaps TRBD1 (5 bases). CDR1 is GTSNPN and CDR2 is SVGIG in the germline V gene (reference sequence). The CDR3 is 12 residues long. V lost 4 bases and J 6 bases, leaving 12 bases between the germline ends.